Listed here are 14 T cell receptor beta chains from one sample, sequenced in a study of beta chain features in type 1 diabetes. Since all of the isolated RNA was reverse transcribed, expressed TCRB transcripts were what got sequenced. Generated by immunoSEQ multiplex PCR, the TCRdb table keeps only in-frame clones and is missing some. The sample shows roughly 500,000 clones, 30% of them seen only once. The material sequenced was naive CD4+ T cells from blood. Receptors were obtained from a man aged 18 to 30 in good health.

The sample holds a few counts of this clone. This chain joins TRBV4-2 and TRBJ1-2; D remains unclear. V shed 5 bases and J shed 3 bases, with 16 bases lying between them. The length of the CDR3 is 15 residues. Germline V gene lookup returns CDR1 LGHNA and CDR2 YNFKEQ. Here the CDR3 DNA reads TGTGCCAGCAGCGAGATTACTCTTAGGGACTATGGCTACACCTTC. This encodes CASSEITLRDYGYTF.

This clone turned up a few times. The V and J genes are TRBV25-1 and TRBJ2-5; D gene uncertain. V dropped 4 bases and J dropped 7 bases, with 10 bases sitting between them. The CDR3 totals 12 residues. CDR1 and CDR2 (germline): MGHDK, SYGVNS. CDR3 nucleotide sequence: TGTGCCAGCAGTGGATTTCCGAGGACCCAGTACTTC. Protein product: CASSGFPRTQYF.

This clone has more than one count but fewer than ten. The chain joins TRBV29-1 to TRBJ2-1; D call uncertain. V dropped 6 bases and J dropped 9 bases, with 12 bases sitting between them. CDR1 and CDR2 from the germline V gene are SQVTM and ANQGSEA. This CDR3 spans 11 amino acids. The CDR3 spells CSVADTSEQFF. As DNA, the CDR3 is TGCAGCGTGGCCGACACGAGTGAGCAGTTCTTC.

This sequence joins TRBV5-4 and TRBJ2-1, with 11 bases that match TRBD2. Losses at the gene ends were 3 bases for V and 4 bases for J; bases not matched to a gene: 3. The CDR3 has 15 amino acids. Germline values: CDR1 SGHNT, CDR2 YYREEE (reference sequence). In DNA, the CDR3 is TGTGCCAGCAGCTATCGACTAGCGGGATACAATGAGCAGTTCTTC. Translation: CASSYRLAGYNEQFF. Filled out from reference TRBV5-4 and TRBJ2-1, the complete variable domain reads ETGVTQSPTHLIKTRGQQVTLRCSSQSGHNTVSWYQQALGQGPQFIFQYYREEENGRGNFPPRFSGLQFPNYSSELNVNALELDDSALYLCASSYRLAGYNEQFFGPGTRLTVL.

The genes are TRBV7-8 and TRBJ2-3; 7 bases match TRBD2. Germline CDR1 is SGHVS and CDR2 is FQNEAQ. Unmatched junction bases numbered 17, after V lost 5 bases and J lost 6 bases. The CDR3 loop spans 17 amino acids. The CDR3 DNA reads as TGTGCCAGCAGCGAAATTGTGGCGGGGGTGACTCGGGATACGCAGTATTTT. As protein: CASSEIVAGVTRDTQYF.

This clone was counted a few times. The CDR3 region has the DNA TGCAGCGTTGCCCTCTTGCGCCTGAACACTGAAGCTTTCTTT. Translated, it gives CSVALLRLNTEAFF. The chain has TRBV29-1 and TRBJ1-1; D call uncertain. The germline V gene encodes CDR1 SQVTM and CDR2 ANQGSEA. There are 14 residues in the CDR3. V was shortened by 4 bases and J by 0 bases, with 12 bases between the two germline ends.

V and J are TRBV5-6 and TRBJ2-5; the D is unclear. This CDR3 has 12 amino acids. Germline values: CDR1 SGHDT, CDR2 YYEEEE. The V end lost 4 bases, the J end lost 0 bases, and 4 bases lay between the germline ends. The CDR3 loop is CASSRNQETQYF. As DNA, the CDR3 is TGTGCCAGCAGCCGGAACCAAGAGACCCAGTACTTC.

This clone came up a few times. The sample holds other DNA sequences that translate to the same CDR3. The gene calls are TRBV29-1 and TRBJ2-4; no reliable D call. Trimming shortened V by 4 bases and J by 0 bases, and 10 bases separated the two germline ends. The germline V gene has CDR1 SQVTM and CDR2 ANQGSEA. The CDR3 consists of 14 residues. The CDR3 loop is CSVGTRLAKNIQYF. Here the CDR3 DNA reads TGCAGCGTTGGTACGAGACTAGCCAAAAACATTCAGTACTTC. Full variable domain (outside the CDR3, taken from reference TRBV29-1 and TRBJ2-4): SAVISQKPSRDICQRGTSLTIQCQVDSQVTMMFWYRQQPGQSLTLIATANQGSEATYESGFVIDKFPISRPNLTFSTLTVSNMSPEDSSIYLCSVGTRLAKNIQYFGAGTRLSVL.

The rearrangement uses TRBV12-5 and TRBJ1-2; D gene unclear. The CDR3 sequence is 13 residues long. The ends were cut back, 0 bases at V and 8 bases at J, with 10 bases in the middle. Germline CDR1 and CDR2: LGHNT and FRNRAP. The CDR3 protein is CASGLVAEKGYTF. The CDR3, as DNA: TGTGCTAGTGGTTTGGTTGCCGAGAAGGGCTACACCTTC.

For this clone: A read error may account for a junction end that differs from germline. The chain couples TRBV2 to TRBJ2-7; D gene uncertain. The CDR3 loop spans 14 amino acids. CDR1 SNHLY and CDR2 FYNNEI come from the germline V gene. As DNA, the CDR3 is TGTGCCAGCAGAGAAGGATTTGGTTCCTACGAGCAGTACTTC. This translates into CASREGFGSYEQYF.

With respect to this clone: One junction end does not reproduce the germline sequence, and a read error may be involved. CDR3 protein: CASSLRAGFNEQFF. In DNA form, the CDR3 reads TGTGCTAGCAGCTTACGGGCGGGATTTAATGAGCAGTTCTTC. J is TRBJ2-1 and V is TRBV7-7, with D maybe TRBD2 (6 bases). This CDR3 spans 14 amino acids. Germline V gene lookup returns CDR1 SSHAT and CDR2 FNYEAQ (reference sequence).

This clone was seen only a few times. The same CDR3 is also encoded by other DNA sequences in this sample. This chain connects TRBV7-2 to TRBJ2-3; a possible D gene is TRBD2 (5 bases). From germline, CDR1 is SGHTA and CDR2 FQGNSA. The V gene lost 1 base and the J gene lost 4 bases, with 9 bases spanning the gap. CDR3 length: 14 residues. The CDR3 DNA follows: TGTGCCAGCAGCTTAGGTCTGAGGGCAGATACGCAGTATTTT. Its protein is CASSLGLRADTQYF.

The V gene is TRBV7-2, the J gene TRBJ2-5, with a possible D match to TRBD1 (5 bases). CDR1 and CDR2 from the germline V gene are SGHTA and FQGNSA. The CDR3 loop spans 14 amino acids. V was trimmed by 2 bases and J by 0 bases, leaving 7 bases between them. The CDR3 DNA reads TGTGCCAGCAGCTTACCCAGGGACCAAGAGACCCAGTACTTC. As protein: CASSLPRDQETQYF.

This clone was counted only a few times. The chain uses TRBV14 and TRBJ2-7, with D maybe TRBD1 (5 bases). V dropped 1 base and J dropped 4 bases, with 8 bases sitting between them. The CDR3 consists of 13 residues. The germline gives CDR1 SGHDN, CDR2 FVKESK. This CDR3 is CASSQGQGYEQYF. CDR3 in DNA: TGTGCCAGCAGCCAAGGCCAGGGTTACGAGCAGTACTTC.